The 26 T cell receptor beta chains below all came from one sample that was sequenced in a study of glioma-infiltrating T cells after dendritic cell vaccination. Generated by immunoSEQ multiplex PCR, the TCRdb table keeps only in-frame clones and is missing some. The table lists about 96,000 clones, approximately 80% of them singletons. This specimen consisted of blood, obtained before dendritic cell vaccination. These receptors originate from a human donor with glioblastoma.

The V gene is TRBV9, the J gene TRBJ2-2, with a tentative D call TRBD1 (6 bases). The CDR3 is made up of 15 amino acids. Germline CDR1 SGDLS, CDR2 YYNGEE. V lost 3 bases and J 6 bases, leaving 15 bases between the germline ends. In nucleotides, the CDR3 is TGTGCCAGCAGCGGAGGGACACTCCGTCCCGGGGAGCTGTTTTTT. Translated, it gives CASSGGTLRPGELFF.

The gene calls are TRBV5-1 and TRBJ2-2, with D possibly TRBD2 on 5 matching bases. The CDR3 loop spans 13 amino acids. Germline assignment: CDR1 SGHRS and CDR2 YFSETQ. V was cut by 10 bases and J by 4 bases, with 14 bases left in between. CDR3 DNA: TGCGCCTCAGGACTGACCCGCACCGGGGAGCTGTTTTTT. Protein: CASGLTRTGELFF.

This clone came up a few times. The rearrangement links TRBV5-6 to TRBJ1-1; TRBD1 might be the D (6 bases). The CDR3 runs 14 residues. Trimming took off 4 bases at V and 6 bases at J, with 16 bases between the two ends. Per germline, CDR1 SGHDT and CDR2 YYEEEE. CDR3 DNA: TGTGCCAGCAGCAGAATACAGGGAGGGGCTGAAGCTTTCTTT. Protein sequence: CASSRIQGGAEAFF. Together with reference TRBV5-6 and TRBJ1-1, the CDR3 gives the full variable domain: DAGVTQSPTHLIKTRGQQVTLRCSPKSGHDTVSWYQQALGQGPQFIFQYYEEEERQRGNFPDRFSGHQFPNYSSELNVNALLLGDSALYLCASSRIQGGAEAFFGQGTRLTVV.

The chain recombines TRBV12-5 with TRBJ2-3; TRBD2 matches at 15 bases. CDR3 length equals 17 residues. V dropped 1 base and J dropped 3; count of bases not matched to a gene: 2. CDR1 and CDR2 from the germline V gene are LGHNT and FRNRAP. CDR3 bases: TGTGCTAGTGGTTTGGGAGGGACTAGCGGGGGGACAGATACGCAGTATTTT. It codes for CASGLGGTSGGTDTQYF.

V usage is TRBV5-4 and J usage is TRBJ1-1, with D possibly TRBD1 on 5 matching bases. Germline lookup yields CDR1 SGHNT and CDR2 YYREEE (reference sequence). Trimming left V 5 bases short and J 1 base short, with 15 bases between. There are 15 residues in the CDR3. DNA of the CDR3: TGTGCCAGCAGTCGGACGGTCAGGGAGAACACTGAAGCTTTCTTT. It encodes CASSRTVRENTEAFF.

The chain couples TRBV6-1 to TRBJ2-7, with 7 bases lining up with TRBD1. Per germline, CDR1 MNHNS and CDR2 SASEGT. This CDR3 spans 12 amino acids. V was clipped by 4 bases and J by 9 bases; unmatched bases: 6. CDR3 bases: TGTGCCAGCAGTGTCCCGGGACAGCCGCAGTACTTC. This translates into CASSVPGQPQYF.

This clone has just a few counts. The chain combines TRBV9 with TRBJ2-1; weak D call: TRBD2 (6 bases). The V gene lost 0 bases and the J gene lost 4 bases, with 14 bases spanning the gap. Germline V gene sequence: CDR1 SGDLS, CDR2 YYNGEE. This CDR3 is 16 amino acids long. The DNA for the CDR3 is TGTGCCAGCAGCGTAGTCGGGGACTCAATATACAATGAGCAGTTCTTC. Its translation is CASSVVGDSIYNEQFF.

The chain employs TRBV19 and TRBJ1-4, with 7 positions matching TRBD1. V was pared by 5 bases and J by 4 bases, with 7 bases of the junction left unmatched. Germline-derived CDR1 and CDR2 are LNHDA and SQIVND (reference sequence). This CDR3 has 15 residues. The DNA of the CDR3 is TGTGCCAGTAGTCCCCACAGGGGAGGTAATGAAAAACTGTTTTTT. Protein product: CASSPHRGGNEKLFF. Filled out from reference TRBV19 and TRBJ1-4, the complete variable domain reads DGGITQSPKYLFRKEGQNVTLSCEQNLNHDAMYWYRQDPGQGLRLIYYSQIVNDFQKGDIAEGYSVSREKKESFPLTVTSAQKNPTAFYLCASSPHRGGNEKLFFGSGTQLSVL.

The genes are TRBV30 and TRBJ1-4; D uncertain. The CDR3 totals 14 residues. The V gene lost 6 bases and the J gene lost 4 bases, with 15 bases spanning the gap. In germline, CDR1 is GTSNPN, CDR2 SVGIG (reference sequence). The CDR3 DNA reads TGTGCCTGCCCCGTAGGACTGAGTAATGAAAAACTGTTTTTT. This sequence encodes CACPVGLSNEKLFF.

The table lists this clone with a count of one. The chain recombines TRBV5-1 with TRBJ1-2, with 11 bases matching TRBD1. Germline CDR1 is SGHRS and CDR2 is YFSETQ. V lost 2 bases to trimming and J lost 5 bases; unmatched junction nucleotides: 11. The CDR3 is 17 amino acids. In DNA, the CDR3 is TGCGCCAGCAGCTTCGGGACAGGGGGTTTTATGGGGTATGGCTACACCTTC. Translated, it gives CASSFGTGGFMGYGYTF.

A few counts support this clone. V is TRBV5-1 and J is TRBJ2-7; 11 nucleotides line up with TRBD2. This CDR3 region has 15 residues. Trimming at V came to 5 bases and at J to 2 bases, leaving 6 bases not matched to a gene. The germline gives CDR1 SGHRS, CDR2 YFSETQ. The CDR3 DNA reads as TGCGCCAGCAGAACTGGGACTAGCGGACCCTACGAGCAGTACTTC. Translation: CASRTGTSGPYEQYF.

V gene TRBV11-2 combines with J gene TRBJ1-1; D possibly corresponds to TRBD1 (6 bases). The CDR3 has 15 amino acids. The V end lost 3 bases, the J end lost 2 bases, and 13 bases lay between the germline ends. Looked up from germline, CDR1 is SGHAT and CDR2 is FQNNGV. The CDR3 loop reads CASSFGGAGNTEAFF. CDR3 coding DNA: TGTGCCAGCAGCTTCGGGGGGGCAGGAAACACTGAAGCTTTCTTT. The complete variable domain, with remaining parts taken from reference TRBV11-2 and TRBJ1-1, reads EAGVAQSPRYKIIEKRQSVAFWCNPISGHATLYWYQQILGQGPKLLIQFQNNGVVDDSQLPKDRFSAERLKGVDSTLKIQPAKLEDSAVYLCASSFGGAGNTEAFFGQGTRLTVV.

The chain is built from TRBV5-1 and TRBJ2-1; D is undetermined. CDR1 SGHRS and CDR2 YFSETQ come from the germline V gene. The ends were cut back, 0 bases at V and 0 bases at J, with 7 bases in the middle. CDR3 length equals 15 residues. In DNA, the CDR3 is TGCGCCAGCAGCTTGGTCCCCGGCTCCTACAATGAGCAGTTCTTC. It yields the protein CASSLVPGSYNEQFF.

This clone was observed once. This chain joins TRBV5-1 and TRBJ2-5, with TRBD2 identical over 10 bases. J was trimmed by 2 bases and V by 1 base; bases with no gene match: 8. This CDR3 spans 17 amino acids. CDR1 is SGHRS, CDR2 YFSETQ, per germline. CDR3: CASSLMLAGEIQETQYF. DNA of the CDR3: TGCGCCAGCAGCTTGATGCTAGCGGGGGAGATACAAGAGACCCAGTACTTC.

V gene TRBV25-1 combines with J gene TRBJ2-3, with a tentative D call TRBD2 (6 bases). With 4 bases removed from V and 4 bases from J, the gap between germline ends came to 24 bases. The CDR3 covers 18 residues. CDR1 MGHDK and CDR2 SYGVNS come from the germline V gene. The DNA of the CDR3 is TGTGCCAGCAGTGTTCGCCTAGGCCGGGGGACCGAAGCAGATACGCAGTATTTT. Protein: CASSVRLGRGTEADTQYF.

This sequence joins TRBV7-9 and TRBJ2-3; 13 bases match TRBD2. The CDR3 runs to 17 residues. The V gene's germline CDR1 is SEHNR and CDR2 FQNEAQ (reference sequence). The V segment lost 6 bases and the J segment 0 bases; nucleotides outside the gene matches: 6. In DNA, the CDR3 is TGTGCCAGCAGTCGACTAGCGGGGGGCCCGAGCACAGATACGCAGTATTTT. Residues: CASSRLAGGPSTDTQYF.

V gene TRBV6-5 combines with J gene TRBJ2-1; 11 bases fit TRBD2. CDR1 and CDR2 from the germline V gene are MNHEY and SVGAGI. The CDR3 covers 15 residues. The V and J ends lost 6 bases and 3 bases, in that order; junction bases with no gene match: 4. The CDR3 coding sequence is TGTGCCAGCAGGCGACTAGCGGGGTACTACAATGAGCAGTTCTTC. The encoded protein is CASRRLAGYYNEQFF.

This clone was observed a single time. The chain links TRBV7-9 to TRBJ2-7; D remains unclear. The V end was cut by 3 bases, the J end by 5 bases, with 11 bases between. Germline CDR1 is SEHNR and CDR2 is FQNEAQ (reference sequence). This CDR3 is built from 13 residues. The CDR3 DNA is TGTGCCAGCAGCTTTGGTCGCGCGGACGAGCAGTACTTC. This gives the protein CASSFGRADEQYF.

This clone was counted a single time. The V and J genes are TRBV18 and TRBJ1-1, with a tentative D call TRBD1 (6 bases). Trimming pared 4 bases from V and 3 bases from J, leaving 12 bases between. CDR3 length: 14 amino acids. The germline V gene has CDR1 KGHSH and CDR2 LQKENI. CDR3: CASSQHRDHTEAFF. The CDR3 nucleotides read TGTGCCAGCTCACAACACAGGGATCACACTGAAGCTTTCTTT. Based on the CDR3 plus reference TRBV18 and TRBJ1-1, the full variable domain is NAGVMQNPRHLVRRRGQEARLRCSPMKGHSHVYWYRQLPEEGLKFMVYLQKENIIDESGMPKERFSAEFPKEGPSILRIQQVVRGDSAAYFCASSQHRDHTEAFFGQGTRLTVV.

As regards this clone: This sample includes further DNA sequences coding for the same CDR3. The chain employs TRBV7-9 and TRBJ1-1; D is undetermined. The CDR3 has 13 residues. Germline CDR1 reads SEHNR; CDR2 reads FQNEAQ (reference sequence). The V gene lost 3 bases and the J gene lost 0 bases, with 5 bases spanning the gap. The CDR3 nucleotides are TGTGCCAGCAGCTTGAGTATGAACACTGAAGCTTTCTTT. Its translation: CASSLSMNTEAFF. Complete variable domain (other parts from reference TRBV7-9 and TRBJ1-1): DTGVSQNPRHKITKRGQNVTFRCDPISEHNRLYWYRQTLGQGPEFLTYFQNEAQLEKSRLLSDRFSAERPKGSFSTLEIQRTEQGDSAMYLCASSLSMNTEAFFGQGTRLTVV.

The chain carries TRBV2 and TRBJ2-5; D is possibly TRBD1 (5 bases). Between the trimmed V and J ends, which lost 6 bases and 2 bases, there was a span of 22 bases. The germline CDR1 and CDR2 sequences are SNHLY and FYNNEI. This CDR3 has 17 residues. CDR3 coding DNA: TGTGCCAGCAGCGAAAAAAGGGGCGACTGGAAACAAGAGACCCAGTACTTC. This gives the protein CASSEKRGDWKQETQYF.

This CDR3 reads CASSLAGGPNEQFF. Written as DNA, the CDR3 is TGCGCCAGCAGCTTGGCGGGGGGGCCCAATGAGCAGTTCTTC. The chain combines TRBV5-1 with TRBJ2-1; 8 bases are a match to TRBD2. After removal of 0 bases from V and 6 bases from J, the junction contained 2 bases not matched to a gene. This CDR3 region has 14 residues. The germline V gene has CDR1 SGHRS and CDR2 YFSETQ.

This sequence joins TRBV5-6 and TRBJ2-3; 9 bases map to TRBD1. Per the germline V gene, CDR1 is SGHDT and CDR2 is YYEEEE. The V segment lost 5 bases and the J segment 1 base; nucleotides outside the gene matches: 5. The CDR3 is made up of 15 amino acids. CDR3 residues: CASSPDRGGTDTQYF. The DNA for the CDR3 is TGTGCCAGCAGTCCAGACAGGGGGGGCACAGATACGCAGTATTTT.

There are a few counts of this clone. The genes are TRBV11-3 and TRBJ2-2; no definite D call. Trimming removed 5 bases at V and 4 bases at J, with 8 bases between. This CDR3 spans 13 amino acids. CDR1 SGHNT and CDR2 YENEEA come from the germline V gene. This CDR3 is CASSLSLTGELFF. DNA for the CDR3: TGTGCCAGCAGCCTATCCCTCACCGGGGAGCTGTTTTTT.

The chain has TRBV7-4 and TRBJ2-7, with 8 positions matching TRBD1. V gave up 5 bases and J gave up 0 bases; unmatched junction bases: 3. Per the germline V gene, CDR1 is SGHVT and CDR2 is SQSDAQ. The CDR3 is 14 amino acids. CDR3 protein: CASSPGQDSYEQYF. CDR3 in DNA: TGTGCCAGCAGCCCGGGACAGGACTCCTACGAGCAGTACTTC.

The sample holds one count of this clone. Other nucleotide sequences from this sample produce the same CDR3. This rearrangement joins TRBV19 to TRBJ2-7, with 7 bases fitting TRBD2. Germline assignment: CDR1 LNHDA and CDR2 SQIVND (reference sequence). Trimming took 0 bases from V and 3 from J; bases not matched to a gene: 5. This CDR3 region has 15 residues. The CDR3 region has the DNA TGTGCCAGTAGTATAGACCCTAGCGGCAGCTACGAGCAGTACTTC. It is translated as CASSIDPSGSYEQYF.